These T cell receptor beta chains were read from a single sample in a study of beta chain features in type 1 diabetes. Assay: immunoSEQ multiplex PCR; the TCRdb copy retains only in-frame clones and omits some. The sample contains about 710,000 clones, 11% to 15% of which appear only once. The sample consisted of naive CD4+ T cells from blood. The receptors come from a young man with type 1 diabetes. The CDR3 runs from the conserved cysteine through the conserved F or W. A D gene is named only where the DNA matches it firmly. Size is omitted from some rows. Given values are once, few, many or a class for expanded clones.

clone_size,d_call,v_call,j_call,cdr3_aa,cdr3_nt
.,.,TRBV27,TRBJ1-1,CASSQHGNRVRPGAFF,TGTGCCAGCAGCCAACACGGGAACAGGGTGAGGCCCGGAGCTTTCTTT
.,TRBD1,TRBV6-5,TRBJ2-5,CASSATGSETQYF,TGTGCCAGCAGTGCGACAGGGTCGGAGACCCAGTACTTC
few,.,TRBV18,TRBJ1-2,CASSPRDPGYGYTF,TGTGCCAGCTCACCACGGGACCCAGGATATGGCTACACCTTC
.,.,TRBV27,TRBJ2-7,CASSLVAAYEQYF,TGTGCCAGCAGTTTAGTGGCGGCCTACGAGCAGTACTTC
few,TRBD1,TRBV29-1,TRBJ1-5,CSVTQGTASNQPQHF,TGCAGCGTTACCCAAGGGACAGCTAGCAATCAGCCCCAGCATTTT
.,TRBD1,TRBV2,TRBJ2-1,CASNGQGVNEQFF,TGTGCCAGCAACGGACAGGGGGTCAATGAGCAGTTCTTC
few,.,TRBV5-1,TRBJ2-1,CASSLDGSVNEQFF,TGCGCCAGCAGCTTGGATGGGTCTGTCAATGAGCAGTTCTTC
few,.,TRBV28,TRBJ1-2,CASRIDYGYTF,TGTGCCAGCAGAATAGACTATGGCTACACCTTC
few,.,TRBV4-1,TRBJ1-1,CASSQEQRGTEAFF,TGCGCCAGCAGCCAAGAGCAGAGGGGCACTGAAGCTTTCTTT
few,.,TRBV18,TRBJ2-2,CASSFQSNTGELFF,TGTGCCAGCTCATTCCAGTCGAACACCGGGGAGCTGTTTTTT
few,.,TRBV2,TRBJ2-4,CASSKESNIQYF,TGTGCCAGCTCGAAGGAGTCGAACATTCAGTACTTC
few,TRBD2,TRBV4-2,TRBJ2-5,CASSPTSGGEETQYF,TGTGCCAGCAGCCCGACTAGCGGGGGAGAAGAGACCCAGTACTTC
.,.,TRBV7-9,TRBJ2-7,CASSSRPDSLAYEQYF,TGTGCCAGCAGCTCCAGACCCGACAGCCTCGCGTACGAGCAGTACTTC
.,TRBD1,TRBV5-1,TRBJ2-5,CASSFIQGESPGPFGETQYF,TGCGCCAGCAGTTTTATCCAGGGGGAATCGCCGGGACCGTTTGGAGAGACCCAGTACTTC
few,.,TRBV6-1,TRBJ2-3,CASTNPGLPDTQYF,TGTGCCAGCACTAATCCGGGGCTCCCAGATACGCAGTATTTT
.,TRBD1,TRBV7-3,TRBJ2-3,CASSSRTGVDTQYF,TGTGCCAGCAGCTCTCGGACAGGGGTAGATACGCAGTATTTT
.,.,TRBV6-1,TRBJ2-7,CASSRGPRGPYEQYF,TGTGCCAGCAGTCGTGGACCCAGGGGACCTTACGAGCAGTACTTC
few,TRBD1,TRBV7-2,TRBJ2-1,CASSQGAAYYNEQFF,TGTGCCAGCAGCCAGGGGGCGGCCTACTACAATGAGCAGTTCTTC
few,.,TRBV10-3,TRBJ2-2,CATGKGEASNTGELFF,TGTGCCACCGGAAAGGGGGAGGCCTCGAACACCGGGGAGCTGTTTTTT
.,.,TRBV6-4,TRBJ2-6,CASSDSHTGANVLTF,TGTGCCAGCAGTGACTCCCATACCGGGGCCAACGTCCTGACTTTC
.,.,TRBV6-6,TRBJ1-4,CASSLRGEKLFF,TGTGCCAGCAGTCTTCGGGGGGAAAAACTGTTTTTT
few,.,TRBV29-1,TRBJ2-3,CSVEQGSQDTQYF,TGCAGCGTCGAACAGGGATCGCAAGATACGCAGTATTTT
.,.,TRBV19,TRBJ1-2,CASSLTGRVDAYGYTF,TGTGCCAGTAGTCTGACTGGTCGGGTAGATGCCTATGGCTACACCTTC
few,.,TRBV18,TRBJ1-2,CASSPGTGYTF,TGTGCCAGCTCACCGGGGACTGGCTACACCTTC
.,.,TRBV28,TRBJ1-2,CASSLNRAGSTF,TGTGCCAGCAGTTTAAACAGGGCAGGTTCCACCTTC
few,TRBD1,TRBV19,TRBJ1-5,CASSHRDRGPGNQPQHF,TGTGCCAGTAGTCATCGGGACAGGGGTCCTGGCAATCAGCCCCAGCATTTT
.,.,TRBV14,TRBJ1-6,CASSQVPTLSPLHF,TGTGCCAGCAGCCAAGTTCCGACCCTATCACCCCTCCACTTT
few,.,TRBV7-9,TRBJ2-1,CAIGEGSSHSGNEQFF,TGTGCCATCGGTGAGGGAAGCTCCCACAGCGGGAATGAGCAGTTCTTC
few,TRBD1,TRBV20-1,TRBJ1-3,CSAGTGEGEYF,TGCAGTGCTGGGACAGGGGAGGGTGAATATTTT
.,.,TRBV25-1,TRBJ1-2,CASSESSGDYYGYTF,TGTGCCAGCAGTGAATCTTCGGGAGACTACTATGGCTACACCTTC
.,.,TRBV11-2,TRBJ2-7,CASSRDGKSYEQYF,TGTGCCAGCAGCCGGGACGGAAAGTCCTACGAGCAGTACTTC
.,.,TRBV19,TRBJ2-5,CASSMGTGTQQETQYF,TGTGCCAGTAGTATGGGCACCGGGACGCAACAAGAGACCCAGTACTTC
.,.,TRBV21-1,TRBJ2-2,CASSKGRVNTGELFF,TGTGCCAGCAGCAAAGGCAGGGTGAACACCGGGGAGCTGTTTTTT
.,TRBD2,TRBV15,TRBJ2-3,CATSRGDSGGTDTQYF,TGTGCCACCAGCAGAGGGGATAGCGGGGGTACAGATACGCAGTATTTT
few,.,TRBV4-3,TRBJ2-7,CASSQDWGPTEQYF,TGCGCCAGCAGCCAAGATTGGGGACCGACCGAGCAGTACTTC
.,.,TRBV28,TRBJ2-7,CASSYAGSQGSYEQYF,TGTGCCAGCAGCTACGCCGGGAGTCAGGGATCCTACGAGCAGTACTTC
.,.,TRBV7-2,TRBJ1-5,CASSLLRTVEDQPQHF,TGTGCCAGCAGCCTTCTCAGGACAGTGGAGGATCAGCCCCAGCATTTT
once,TRBD1,TRBV28,TRBJ2-2,CASRGTGSTVGELFF,TGTGCCAGCAGAGGGACAGGCTCCACGGTCGGGGAGCTGTTTTTT
.,.,TRBV9,TRBJ2-5,CASSLGGGWEETQYF,TGTGCCAGCAGCCTCGGCGGTGGGTGGGAAGAGACCCAGTACTTC
few,TRBD2,TRBV4-3,TRBJ2-2,CASSQGRPGAGGPGELFF,TGCGCCAGCAGCCAAGGGCGACCGGGAGCGGGGGGTCCCGGGGAGCTGTTTTTT
few,TRBD1,TRBV30,TRBJ1-5,CAWSLAGGPSNQPQHF,TGTGCCTGGAGTCTGGCAGGGGGGCCAAGCAATCAGCCCCAGCATTTT
.,.,TRBV6-9,TRBJ2-5,CASSYWSQTQYF,TGTGCCAGCAGTTATTGGAGCCAGACCCAGTACTTC
.,.,TRBV7-2,TRBJ2-7,CASSSRSPTYEQYF,TGTGCCAGCAGCTCCCGATCTCCAACCTACGAGCAGTACTTC
few,.,TRBV2,TRBJ2-1,CASSEWGVSYNEQFF,TGTGCCAGCAGTGAATGGGGTGTCTCCTACAATGAGCAGTTCTTC
.,.,TRBV5-1,TRBJ2-3,CASSPTPAPARDGQYF,TGCGCCAGCAGCCCTACCCCGGCACCCGCGCGGGATGGGCAGTATTTT
.,.,TRBV30,TRBJ1-5,CAWSVSGAIPNQPQHF,TGTGCCTGGAGTGTATCGGGGGCCATACCCAATCAGCCCCAGCATTTT
.,.,TRBV6-5,TRBJ2-7,CASSYLGPTYEQYF,TGTGCCAGCAGTTACTTGGGTCCTACCTACGAGCAGTACTTC
.,TRBD2,TRBV5-1,TRBJ2-1,CASSWGSTSAKTHNEQFF,TGCGCCAGCAGCTGGGGATCGACTAGCGCCAAAACTCACAATGAGCAGTTCTTC
few,TRBD1,TRBV5-1,TRBJ1-1,CASSKGQRNTEAFF,TGCGCCAGCAGTAAGGGACAGCGGAACACTGAAGCTTTCTTT
.,.,TRBV14,TRBJ2-6,CASSQERAASGANVLTF,TGTGCCAGCAGCCAAGAACGCGCAGCCTCTGGGGCCAACGTCCTGACTTTC
few,.,TRBV5-1,TRBJ1-5,CASSLTTGSNQPQHF,TGCGCCAGCAGCTTGACCACAGGAAGCAATCAGCCCCAGCATTTT